A selection of T cell receptor beta chains follows, all from one sample in a study of cytotoxic CD8 clonotypes in ibrutinib-treated CLL. TCRdb keeps only in-frame clones here, not all; method: immunoSEQ multiplex PCR. This table holds approximately 210,000 clones, 55% to 85% found once. Sequencing used PBMCs, obtained after 24 months of ibrutinib treatment. The receptors come from a human donor with chronic lymphocytic leukemia. CDR3s include the opening cysteine and the closing phenylalanine or tryptophan. A D gene is named only where the DNA matches it firmly. Some rows have no size entry. The others give once, few or many, or a class for an expanded clone.

J gene	clone size	D gene	V gene	CDR3 protein	CDR3 DNA
TRBJ1-1	-	-	TRBV27	CATYVGGVAFF	TGTGCCACTTACGTAGGGGGTGTAGCTTTCTTT
TRBJ2-1	-	TRBD1	TRBV5-1	CASSLDYRGDEQFF	TGCGCCAGCAGCTTGGATTACAGGGGCGATGAGCAGTTCTTC
TRBJ2-3	few	TRBD2	TRBV27	CASSLNGLAGTDTQYF	TGTGCCAGCAGTTTAAACGGACTAGCGGGAACAGATACGCAGTATTTT
TRBJ2-1	many	TRBD2	TRBV4-2	CASSELAGQNNEQFF	TGTGCCAGCAGCGAACTAGCGGGACAGAACAATGAGCAGTTCTTC
TRBJ2-1	-	TRBD1	TRBV4-2	CASSQDRSYNEQFF	TGTGCCAGCAGCCAGGACAGGTCCTACAATGAGCAGTTCTTC
TRBJ2-1	-	-	TRBV7-8	CASSLASGDSYNEQFF	TGTGCCAGCAGCTTAGCGTCGGGGGATTCCTACAATGAGCAGTTCTTC
TRBJ2-7	-	-	TRBV5-1	CASSLTGNLVDEQYF	TGCGCCAGCAGCTTGACAGGGAATTTGGTTGACGAGCAGTACTTC
TRBJ1-3	-	-	TRBV7-6	CASSLASGNTIYF	TGTGCCAGCAGCTTGGCATCTGGAAACACCATATATTTT
TRBJ2-1	-	TRBD2	TRBV15	CATLLPQREETYNEQFF	TGTGCCACCTTATTACCCCAGCGGGAGGAGACCTACAATGAGCAGTTCTTC
TRBJ2-3	once	-	TRBV28	CASSVLRGFSQYF	TGTGCCAGCAGTGTCCTTCGGGGATTTTCGCAGTATTTT
TRBJ1-3	once	-	TRBV11-1	CASSRRTDGNTIYF	TGTGCCAGCAGCCGCCGGACAGATGGAAACACCATATATTTT
TRBJ2-2	few	-	TRBV18	CASSPGPGNPGELFF	TGTGCCAGCTCACCAGGACCGGGGAATCCCGGGGAGCTGTTTTTT
TRBJ1-1	few	-	TRBV5-4	CASRRTDGTEAFF	TGTGCCAGCCGTAGGACAGATGGCACTGAAGCTTTCTTT
TRBJ1-6	-	-	TRBV7-2	CASSLVRQGDNSPLHF	TGTGCCAGCAGCTTAGTACGCCAGGGAGATAATTCACCCCTCCACTTT
TRBJ1-2	-	-	TRBV6-6	CASSYEAIYGYTF	TGTGCCAGCAGTTACGAGGCTATCTATGGCTACACCTTC
TRBJ1-3	few	TRBD1	TRBV4-3	CASSLRQGAGNTIYF	TGCGCCAGCAGCCTCAGACAGGGAGCTGGAAACACCATATATTTT
TRBJ1-1	-	-	TRBV18	CASSPPGSMNTEAFF	TGTGCCAGCTCACCACCGGGAAGTATGAACACTGAAGCTTTCTTT
TRBJ1-5	-	-	TRBV19	CASSPMMDSNQPQHF	TGTGCCAGTAGTCCGATGATGGATAGCAATCAGCCCCAGCATTTT
TRBJ1-1	-	-	TRBV4-2	CASSQDWTNTEAFF	TGTGCCAGCAGCCAAGATTGGACGAACACTGAAGCTTTCTTT
TRBJ2-5	few	TRBD2	TRBV4-2	CASSHGETSGRRETQYF	TGTGCCAGCAGCCATGGAGAGACTAGCGGGAGGAGAGAGACCCAGTACTTC
TRBJ1-4	-	TRBD1	TRBV28	CASSSRQGIMEKLFF	TGTGCCAGCAGTTCCCGACAGGGTATTATGGAAAAACTGTTTTTT
TRBJ2-7	-	-	TRBV4-3	CASSLDRFYEQYF	TGCGCCAGCAGCCTAGACAGATTCTACGAGCAGTACTTC
TRBJ2-2	few	-	TRBV9	CASSAQGPGELFF	TGTGCCAGCAGCGCCCAGGGGCCCGGGGAGCTGTTTTTT
TRBJ2-4	-	-	TRBV7-2	CASSPRDSRGLAKNIQYF	TGTGCCAGCAGCCCGAGGGACTCTCGGGGGCTAGCCAAAAACATTCAGTACTTC
TRBJ2-1	-	-	TRBV2	CASMATRSYNEQFF	TGTGCCAGCATGGCCACCAGGTCCTACAATGAGCAGTTCTTC
TRBJ1-1	few	-	TRBV30	CAWSVRGLGTEAFF	TGTGCCTGGAGTGTACGGGGCCTGGGCACTGAAGCTTTCTTT
TRBJ2-3	-	-	TRBV9	CASSVGGIRDGTDTQYF	TGTGCCAGCAGCGTAGGAGGCATCCGGGACGGCACAGATACGCAGTATTTT
TRBJ2-7	-	-	TRBV19	CASSRFFGGPYEQYF	TGTGCCAGTAGTCGATTCTTCGGGGGGCCCTACGAGCAGTACTTC
TRBJ1-5	-	TRBD1	TRBV6-5	CASRYRDRDNQPQHF	TGTGCCAGCAGGTACCGGGACAGGGACAATCAGCCCCAGCATTTT
TRBJ2-3	-	TRBD1	TRBV6-5	CASRTHQGDTQYF	TGTGCCAGCAGAACGCATCAGGGGGACACGCAGTATTTT
TRBJ2-7	-	-	TRBV20-1	CSASGRTGQYF	TGCAGTGCTAGTGGCAGGACCGGGCAGTACTTC
TRBJ2-1	-	-	TRBV15	CATSRDSDEQFF	TGTGCCACCAGCAGAGATAGTGATGAGCAGTTCTTC
TRBJ2-1	-	-	TRBV2	CVGGASYNEQFF	TGTGTGGGGGGAGCCTCCTACAATGAGCAGTTCTTC
TRBJ1-1	few	-	TRBV7-2	CASSPQGLYTEAFF	TGTGCCAGCAGCCCACAGGGACTTTACACTGAAGCTTTCTTT
TRBJ2-7	-	-	TRBV18	CASSPPSNEQYF	TGTGCCAGCTCACCACCAAGCAACGAGCAGTACTTC
TRBJ2-2	once	-	TRBV6-5	CASSYSGTGELFF	TGTGCCAGCAGTTACTCGGGCACCGGGGAGCTGTTTTTT
TRBJ2-3	-	-	TRBV29-1	CSVEGGNSRTDTQYF	TGCAGCGTTGAAGGAGGTAACTCTCGCACAGATACGCAGTATTTT
TRBJ2-3	-	-	TRBV19	CASSIKGASASDTQYF	TGTGCCAGTAGTATTAAGGGGGCTAGCGCTTCAGATACGCAGTATTTT
TRBJ2-5	-	TRBD1	TRBV25-1	CASSRTGTGDWETQYF	TGTGCCAGCAGTAGAACCGGGACAGGGGATTGGGAGACCCAGTACTTC
TRBJ1-2	few	-	TRBV7-2	CASSRGPEEGYTF	TGTGCCAGCAGCCGAGGACCGGAGGAAGGCTACACCTTC
TRBJ2-3	-	TRBD2	TRBV5-6	CASSPGLGSTDTQYF	TGTGCCAGCAGCCCGGGACTAGGAAGCACAGATACGCAGTATTTT
TRBJ2-5	-	TRBD2	TRBV7-2	CASSPSEAREIRGQETQYF	TGTGCCAGCAGCCCTAGTGAGGCGCGGGAGATACGAGGCCAAGAGACCCAGTACTTC
TRBJ1-1	few	-	TRBV19	CASSPLAGQILNTEAFF	TGTGCCAGTAGCCCATTGGCAGGGCAAATTCTGAACACTGAAGCTTTCTTT
TRBJ2-2	-	TRBD2	TRBV9	CASSVGGGSSTGELFF	TGTGCCAGCAGCGTAGGAGGCGGGAGTAGCACCGGGGAGCTGTTTTTT
TRBJ2-6	-	TRBD2	TRBV5-4	CASSYLAGAGANVLTF	TGTGCCAGCAGCTACCTAGCGGGAGCTGGGGCCAACGTCCTGACTTTC
TRBJ2-7	-	-	TRBV14	CASSPRLVGEQYF	TGTGCCAGCAGCCCCAGACTAGTTGGCGAGCAGTACTTC
TRBJ2-2	-	-	TRBV19	CASSILRQRNTGELFF	TGTGCCAGTAGTATTCTGAGACAACGGAACACCGGGGAGCTGTTTTTT
TRBJ1-1	-	-	TRBV7-6	CASSPHTNTEAFF	TGTGCCAGCAGCCCCCATACGAACACTGAAGCTTTCTTT
TRBJ2-3	-	TRBD1	TRBV27	CASVMGRGLGTDTQYF	TGTGCCAGCGTTATGGGTAGGGGGCTTGGCACAGATACGCAGTATTTT
TRBJ2-7	-	-	TRBV4-3	CASSQDKGPLSEQYF	TGCGCCAGCAGCCAAGATAAGGGGCCTTTAAGTGAGCAGTACTTC
TRBJ1-2	-	-	TRBV27	CASSFRENYGYTF	TGTGCCAGCAGTTTTAGGGAGAACTATGGCTACACCTTC
TRBJ1-1	once	TRBD1	TRBV6-1	CASSPSTGGTEAFF	TGTGCCAGCAGTCCGTCAACAGGGGGCACTGAAGCTTTCTTT
TRBJ2-1	-	TRBD2	TRBV19	CASSQTSGSNEQFF	TGTGCCAGTAGTCAGACGAGCGGGAGCAATGAGCAGTTCTTC
TRBJ2-1	once	-	TRBV18	CASSPLIQGYNEQFF	TGTGCCAGCTCACCATTAATCCAGGGCTACAATGAGCAGTTCTTC
TRBJ2-1	-	TRBD2	TRBV27	CASSLSDRRAGGGYNEQFF	TGTGCCAGCAGTTTATCCGACAGAAGAGCGGGAGGGGGGTACAATGAGCAGTTCTTC